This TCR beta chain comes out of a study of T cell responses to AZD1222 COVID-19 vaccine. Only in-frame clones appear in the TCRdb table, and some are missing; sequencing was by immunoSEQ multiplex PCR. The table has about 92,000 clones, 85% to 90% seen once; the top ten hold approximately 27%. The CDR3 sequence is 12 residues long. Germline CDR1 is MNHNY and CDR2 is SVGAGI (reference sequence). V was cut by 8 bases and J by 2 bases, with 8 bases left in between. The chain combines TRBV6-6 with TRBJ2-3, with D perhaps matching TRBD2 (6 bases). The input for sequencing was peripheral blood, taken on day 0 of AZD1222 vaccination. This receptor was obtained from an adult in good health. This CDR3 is CASREITDTQYF. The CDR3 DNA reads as TGTGCCAGCCGGGAGATCACAGATACGCAGTATTTT.